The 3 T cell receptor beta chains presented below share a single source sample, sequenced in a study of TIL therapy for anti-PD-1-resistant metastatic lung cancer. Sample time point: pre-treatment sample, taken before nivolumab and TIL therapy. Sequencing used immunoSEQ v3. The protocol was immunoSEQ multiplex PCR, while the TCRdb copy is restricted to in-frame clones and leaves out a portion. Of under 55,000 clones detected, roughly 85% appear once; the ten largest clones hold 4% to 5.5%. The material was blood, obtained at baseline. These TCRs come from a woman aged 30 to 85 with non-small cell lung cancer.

The CDR3 reads CASSYGQGRGNTIYF. Here the CDR3 DNA reads TGTGCCAGCAGCTACGGACAGGGGAGAGGAAACACCATATATTTT. The chain recombines TRBV14 with TRBJ1-3; 9 bases line up with TRBD1. In germline, CDR1 is SGHDN, CDR2 FVKESK. CDR3 size: 15 residues. Trimming cost V 5 bases and J 4 bases; bases outside gene matches: 6.

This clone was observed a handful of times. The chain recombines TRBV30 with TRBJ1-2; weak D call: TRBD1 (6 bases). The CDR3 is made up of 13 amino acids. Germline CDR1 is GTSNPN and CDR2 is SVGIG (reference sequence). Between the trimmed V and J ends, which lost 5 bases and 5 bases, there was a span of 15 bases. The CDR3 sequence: CAWHRDRPYGYTF. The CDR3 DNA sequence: TGTGCCTGGCATCGAGACAGGCCTTATGGCTACACCTTC. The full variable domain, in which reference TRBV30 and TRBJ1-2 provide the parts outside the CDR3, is SQTIHQWPATLVQPVGSPLSLECTVEGTSNPNLYWYRQAAGRGLQLLFYSVGIGQISSEVPQNLSASRPQDRQFILSSKKLLLSDSGFYLCAWHRDRPYGYTFGSGTRLTVV.

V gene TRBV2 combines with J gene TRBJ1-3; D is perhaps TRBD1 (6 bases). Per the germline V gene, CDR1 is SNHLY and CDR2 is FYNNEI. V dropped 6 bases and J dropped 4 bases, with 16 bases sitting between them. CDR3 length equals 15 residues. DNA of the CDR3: TGTGCCAGCAGGGAAACAGGGCTCGGAGGAAACACCATATATTTT. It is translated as CASRETGLGGNTIYF.